This T cell receptor (beta chain) was recovered during a study of blood T cells in healthy people across ages (dated by TCRdb to between 2015 and 2016). About the investigation overall: In model experiments, roughly one uniquely barcoded TCR beta cDNA molecule per two T cells was captured by template switching. To track age-related changes in TCR beta repertoire diversity, the study relied on deep sequencing normalized with unique cDNA molecular identifiers. The donors were split into four age groups: young (average about 15 years), middle-aged (roughly 40), aged (roughly 65) and long-lived (about 74). To avoid experimental bias, donors of different ages were spread randomly across the sequencing lanes. For two donors (one aged 18 to 29 and one aged 80 or older), the study analyzed two additional independent replicas of 1 million unique cDNA reads from the same blood draw. General conclusions and limits of the study: Observed TCR beta diversity per million T cells fell roughly linearly with age, and a significant reduction was already apparent by age roughly 41. Because profiling used bulk unsorted PBMCs, naive and antigen-experienced compartments could not be compared conclusively. Observed TCR beta diversity correlated strongly with the percentage of naive T cells measured by flow cytometry. Compared with the aged group, the long-lived group had more naive CD4+ T cells, fewer expanded clones and increased TCR diversity, a pattern suggesting age selection. The CMV infection status of donors was not known, potentially confounding age-related changes in expanded clonotypes. Estimates of total diversity from one million sequenced T cells were regarded as lower bounds and underestimates.

The method was 5' RACE. The instrument given in TCRdb is Illumina HiSeq 2500. A second about 7 to 11 cycle PCR used a sample-barcoded 5' primer and a J-beta primer mix. A unique molecular identifier was introduced onto each TCR beta cDNA molecule by a template-switch 5' adaptor carrying 12 random nucleotides. Each sample yielded at least 2.5 million CDR3-containing paired-end reads. First-strand cDNA synthesis was performed from all RNA using the Mint cDNA synthesis kit, with priming by a TRBC-specific oligonucleotide. Following uracil-DNA glycosylase treatment, a first 18-cycle PCR with universal primers M1SS and BC2_uni_R was performed on all cDNA. For the original study's pipeline: Normalization of each sample was performed by random selection of 1 million high-quality reads, each carrying a distinct molecular identifier. Reads with shared molecular identifiers were discarded instead of being binned into consensus sequences. MiTCR, with a Q25 quality threshold and the strictest error-elimination algorithm, was used for CDR3 identification, clonotype clustering and error correction. Lower-bound total TCR beta diversity was estimated with a nonparametric unseen species model using Euler transformation. Using fastp trimming at Q25 and MiXCR clonotype assembly, TCRdb reanalyzed the public sequencing data and kept in-frame beta chains. Rows matching on CDR3 protein sequence are summarized as one entry with the most common DNA and genes. The V and J calls were determined by TCRdb, not by the authors. The table for this sample lists roughly 2 million distinct CDR3 sequences; 49% of them were counted only once. 2.1% of the sample is in the top ten clones.

The donors were a few dozen Caucasian individuals from Russia, aged about 6 to 95 years, who were systemically healthy. Each donor gave roughly 9.5 milliliters of peripheral blood, collected into EDTA-treated Vacutainer tubes. Ficoll-Paque density-gradient centrifugation was used to isolate PBMCs, with at least 6.5 million per sample. Trizol reagent was used to extract total RNA from the PBMCs, yielding at least 6 micrograms per sample. Naive CD45RAhigh/CD27high T cell percentages were measured by flow cytometry on a PBMC aliquot from every donor. As concerns this clonotype: Its antigen is currently not known. Base-call qualities are not available, and no considerably larger clone is one nucleotide away.

The sequencing input was blood. The source of this sequence is a woman aged 40 to 50 in good health.

The CDR3: CASRISPAGQETQYF. The nucleotide sequence reads TGTGCCAGCAGAATCAGCCCAGCGGGTCAAGAGACCCAGTACTTC. Recombination linked TRBV28 to TRBJ2-5; TRBD2 is a possible D gene, resting on 6 matching bases. CDR1 and CDR2 are read off the germline V gene as MDHEN and SYDVKM. V is clipped by 6 bases and J by 2 bases, and the sequence between their germline boundaries is 16 bases long. From the cysteine through the phenylalanine, the CDR3 covers 15 amino acids. This entry keeps only the CDR3 DNA: 45 bases, framed from base 1.